This passage covers 12 T cell receptor beta chains from one sample sequenced in a study of T-cell reconstitution after alpha-beta-depleted transplantation in children. The library targeted TCRbeta and was prepared with unique molecular identifiers. TCRdb re-called the PCR reads with MiXCR, one entry per CDR3 protein. The table lists fewer than 500,000 distinct CDR3 sequences, roughly 43% of them singletons. Specimen: PBMCs, collected before TCRalphabeta/CD19-depleted stem cell transplant. Every receptor here comes from a girl aged 2-10 years with aplastic anemia, due to receive a stem cell transplant.

The rearrangement joins TRBV6-1 to TRBJ1-1; D is perhaps TRBD1 (6 bases). The CDR3 length is 14 residues. Germline V gene lookup returns CDR1 MNHNS and CDR2 SASEGT. Trimming removed 8 bases from V and 4 bases from J, with 17 bases in between. Written as DNA, the CDR3 is TGTGCCAGCCCCCCTCCAGGGGCATTCACTGAAGCTTTCTTT. It is translated as CASPPPGAFTEAFF.

The chain is built from TRBV20-1 and TRBJ2-1; D is undetermined. V was shortened by 1 base and J by 5 bases, with 6 bases between the two germline ends. This CDR3 is 12 amino acids long. Germline V CDR1 and CDR2: DFQATT, SNEGSKA (reference sequence). CDR3 protein: CSARGGNNEQFF. CDR3 coding DNA: TGCAGTGCTAGAGGAGGTAACAATGAGCAGTTCTTC.

The chain couples TRBV20-1 to TRBJ1-5; possibly TRBD1 for D (5 bases). The CDR3 spans 16 residues. Trimming stripped 4 bases from V and 2 bases from J, with 18 bases between. The germline V gene has CDR1 DFQATT and CDR2 SNEGSKA (reference sequence). In DNA form, the CDR3 reads TGCAGTGCTACCAGCGGGGGTACCAGGGGCAATCAGCCCCAGCATTTT. It yields the protein CSATSGGTRGNQPQHF.

This clonotype has ten or more counts. The chain joins TRBV20-1 to TRBJ2-3; D call uncertain. Germline V gene sequence: CDR1 DFQATT, CDR2 SNEGSKA (reference sequence). This CDR3 comprises 13 residues. Trimming left V 6 bases short and J 4 bases short, with 14 bases between. The CDR3 region is CSALSRSPDTQYF. As DNA, the CDR3 is TGCAGTGCCCTGAGTAGGAGCCCAGATACGCAGTATTTT.

This clonotype was counted ten times or more. This chain connects TRBV5-1 to TRBJ1-2; a possible D gene is TRBD1 (6 bases). Trimming cost V 3 bases and J 3 bases, with 18 bases left between them. The germline gives CDR1 SGHRS, CDR2 YFSETQ. The CDR3 runs to 16 residues. In DNA form, the CDR3 reads TGCGCCAGCAGCTCGGGGGCCACCGATAGGGACTATGGCTACACCTTC. It translates to CASSSGATDRDYGYTF.

This clonotype showed up just a few times. The rearrangement uses TRBV19 and TRBJ1-1, with no clear D. Trimming cost V 3 bases and J 1 base, with 15 bases left between them. CDR1 is LNHDA, CDR2 SQIVND, per germline (reference sequence). The CDR3 covers 16 residues. The CDR3 nucleotides read TGTGCCAGTAGTATCTCGCAGCCTCGAAAGAACACTGAAGCTTTCTTT. This translates into CASSISQPRKNTEAFF.

Only a few counts were recorded for this clonotype. The chain employs TRBV5-1 and TRBJ2-1; 10 nucleotides line up with TRBD2. The CDR3 consists of 19 residues. Germline CDR1 reads SGHRS; CDR2 reads YFSETQ. V gave up 2 bases and J gave up 8 bases; unmatched junction bases: 19. CDR3 in amino acids: CASSFPTGAAGGPRYEQFF. DNA of the CDR3: TGCGCCAGCAGCTTCCCGACAGGGGCAGCGGGAGGGCCAAGGTATGAGCAGTTCTTC.

This clonotype was observed a few times. This chain joins TRBV10-3 and TRBJ2-7, with D maybe TRBD2 (6 bases). The V end was cut by 6 bases, the J end by 3 bases, with 18 bases between. CDR1 is ENHRY, CDR2 SYGVKD, per germline. The length of the CDR3 is 15 residues. The CDR3 DNA is TGTGCCATCAGAGAGACGGGGGTAGGGCACTACGAGCAGTACTTC. It encodes CAIRETGVGHYEQYF.

The genes are TRBV20-1 and TRBJ2-3, with D hard to call. CDR3 length: 14 residues. Germline V gives CDR1 DFQATT, CDR2 SNEGSKA (reference sequence). V was cut by 3 bases and J by 6 bases, with 16 bases left in between. CDR3 sequence (DNA): TGCAGTGCTAGGGCCGGTCCCACGTCGGATACGCAGTATTTT. Protein sequence: CSARAGPTSDTQYF.

There are a few counts of this clonotype. J is TRBJ2-1 and V is TRBV7-6; D is ambiguous. The CDR3 length is 14 residues. The ends were cut back, 1 base at V and 6 bases at J, with 10 bases in the middle. Germline CDR1 and CDR2: SGHVS and FNYEAQ. CDR3 sequence: CASSLGTGVNEQFF. The CDR3 DNA is TGTGCCAGCAGCTTAGGGACGGGTGTCAATGAGCAGTTCTTC. The variable domain in full, completed from reference TRBV7-6 and TRBJ2-1, reads GAGVSQSPRYKVTKRGQDVALRCDPISGHVSLYWYRQALGQGPEFLTYFNYEAQQDKSGLPNDRFSAERPEGSISTLTIQRTEQRDSAMYRCASSLGTGVNEQFFGPGTRLTVL.

The chain recombines TRBV9 with TRBJ1-3; D is unclear. The CDR3 has 14 residues. CDR1 and CDR2 from the germline V gene are SGDLS and YYNGEE. Trimming took 4 bases from V and 0 from J, leaving 8 bases between them. In DNA form, the CDR3 reads TGTGCCAGCAGCCCACGCTCCTCTGGAAACACCATATATTTT. Protein product: CASSPRSSGNTIYF.

This clonotype was observed many times. The chain couples TRBV6-5 to TRBJ2-1; the D is unclear. CDR1 MNHEY and CDR2 SVGAGI come from the germline V gene. V lost 0 bases, J lost 6 bases, and 18 bases lay in between. The CDR3 totals 17 residues. The chain's CDR3 is CASSYSQYSAHANEQFF. CDR3 in DNA: TGTGCCAGCAGTTACTCGCAGTACTCGGCCCATGCCAATGAGCAGTTCTTC.